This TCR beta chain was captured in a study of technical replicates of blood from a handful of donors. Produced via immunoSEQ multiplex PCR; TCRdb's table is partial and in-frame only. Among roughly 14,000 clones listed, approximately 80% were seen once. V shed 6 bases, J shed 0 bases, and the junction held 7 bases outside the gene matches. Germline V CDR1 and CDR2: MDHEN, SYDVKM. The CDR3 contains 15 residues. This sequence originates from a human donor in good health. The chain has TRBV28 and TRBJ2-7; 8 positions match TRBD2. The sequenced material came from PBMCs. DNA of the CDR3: TGTGCCAGCAGGCTTACTAGCGGTAGCTCCTACGAGCAGTACTTC. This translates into CASRLTSGSSYEQYF.